This T cell receptor (beta chain) was sequenced for a study of control samples from healthy donors and cancer patients (dated by TCRdb to the early 2020s). To note about this clone: Its antigen has not been determined. Per-base qualities were not stored, and no clone one base away is much larger.

The CDR3 numbers 12 residues from cysteine through phenylalanine. The CDR3 DNA has 36 bases and is translated from base 1. V and J are truncated by 3 bases and 7 bases respectively, leaving an intervening sequence of 9 bases. As encoded in the germline V gene, CDR1 is ENHRY while CDR2 is SYGVKD. The library was prepared using the immunoSEQ multiplex PCR assay. TCRdb limited this immuneACCESS table to in-frame rearrangements with V and J called. A share of clones is missing; checked studies link under half to unresolved V genes, and the rest is unexplained. Counted in this sample were some 140,000 clones; approximately 91% of them appeared once. The ten largest clonotypes hold 8% to 9.5% of the sample.

Specimen: blood. The sequence links TRBV10-3 to TRBJ2-5; TRBD2 is a possible D gene, resting on 6 matching bases. The receptor was derived from a woman in her twenties or thirties in good health. The CDR3 loop reads CAISDSSGTQYF. Read as DNA, the sequence is TGTGCCATCAGTGATAGTAGCGGGACCCAGTACTTC.